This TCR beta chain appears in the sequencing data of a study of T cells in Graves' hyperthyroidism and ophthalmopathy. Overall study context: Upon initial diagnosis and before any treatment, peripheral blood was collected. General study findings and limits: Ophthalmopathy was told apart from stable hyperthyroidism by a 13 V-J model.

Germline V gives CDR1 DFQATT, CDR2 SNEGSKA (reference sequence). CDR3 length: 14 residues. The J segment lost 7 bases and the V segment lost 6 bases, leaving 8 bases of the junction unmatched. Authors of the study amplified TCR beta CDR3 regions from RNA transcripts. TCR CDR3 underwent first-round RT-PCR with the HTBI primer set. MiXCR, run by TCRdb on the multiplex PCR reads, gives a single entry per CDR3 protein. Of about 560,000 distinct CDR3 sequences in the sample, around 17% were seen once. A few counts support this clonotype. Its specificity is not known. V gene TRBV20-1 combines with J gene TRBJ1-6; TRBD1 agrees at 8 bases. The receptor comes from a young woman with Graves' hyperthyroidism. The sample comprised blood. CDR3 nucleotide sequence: TGCAGTGCCGGACCGGGACAGGTGAATTCACCCCTCCACTTT. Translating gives CSAGPGQVNSPLHF.